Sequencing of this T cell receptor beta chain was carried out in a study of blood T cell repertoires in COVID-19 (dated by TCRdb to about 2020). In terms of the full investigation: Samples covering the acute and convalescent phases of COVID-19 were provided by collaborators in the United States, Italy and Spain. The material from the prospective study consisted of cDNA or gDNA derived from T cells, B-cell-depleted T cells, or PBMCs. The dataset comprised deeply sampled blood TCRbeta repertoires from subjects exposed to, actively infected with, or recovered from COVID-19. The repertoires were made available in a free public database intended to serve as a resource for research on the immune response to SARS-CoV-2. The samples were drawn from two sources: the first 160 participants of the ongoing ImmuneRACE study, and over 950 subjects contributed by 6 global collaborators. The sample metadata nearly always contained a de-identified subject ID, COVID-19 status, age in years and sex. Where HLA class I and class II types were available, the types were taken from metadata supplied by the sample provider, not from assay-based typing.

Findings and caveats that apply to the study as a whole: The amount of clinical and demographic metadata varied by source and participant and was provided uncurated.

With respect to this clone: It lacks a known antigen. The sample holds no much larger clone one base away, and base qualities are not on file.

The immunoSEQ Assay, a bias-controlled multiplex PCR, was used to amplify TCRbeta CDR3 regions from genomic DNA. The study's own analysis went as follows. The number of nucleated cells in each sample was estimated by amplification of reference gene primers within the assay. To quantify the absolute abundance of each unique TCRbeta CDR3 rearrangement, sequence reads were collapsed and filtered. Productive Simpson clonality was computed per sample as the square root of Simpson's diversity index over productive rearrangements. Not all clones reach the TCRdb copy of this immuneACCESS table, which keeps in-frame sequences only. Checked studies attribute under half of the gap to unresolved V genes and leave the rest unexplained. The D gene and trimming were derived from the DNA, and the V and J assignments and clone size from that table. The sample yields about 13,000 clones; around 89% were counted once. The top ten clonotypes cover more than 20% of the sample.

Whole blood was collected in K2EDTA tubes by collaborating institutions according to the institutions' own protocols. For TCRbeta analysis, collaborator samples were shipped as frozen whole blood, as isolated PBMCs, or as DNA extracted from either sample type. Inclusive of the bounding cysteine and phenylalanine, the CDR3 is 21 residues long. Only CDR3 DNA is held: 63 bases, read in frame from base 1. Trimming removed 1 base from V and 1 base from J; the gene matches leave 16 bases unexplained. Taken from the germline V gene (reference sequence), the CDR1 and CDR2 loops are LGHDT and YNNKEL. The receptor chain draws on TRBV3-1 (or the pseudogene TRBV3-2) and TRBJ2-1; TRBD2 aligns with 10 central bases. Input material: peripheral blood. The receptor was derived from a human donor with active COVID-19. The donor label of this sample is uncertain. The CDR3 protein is CASSQGSIVLAGVRSYNEQFF. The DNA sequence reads TGTGCCAGCAGCCAAGGGTCTATTGTTCTAGCGGGGGTTCGTTCCTACAATGAGCAGTTCTTC.